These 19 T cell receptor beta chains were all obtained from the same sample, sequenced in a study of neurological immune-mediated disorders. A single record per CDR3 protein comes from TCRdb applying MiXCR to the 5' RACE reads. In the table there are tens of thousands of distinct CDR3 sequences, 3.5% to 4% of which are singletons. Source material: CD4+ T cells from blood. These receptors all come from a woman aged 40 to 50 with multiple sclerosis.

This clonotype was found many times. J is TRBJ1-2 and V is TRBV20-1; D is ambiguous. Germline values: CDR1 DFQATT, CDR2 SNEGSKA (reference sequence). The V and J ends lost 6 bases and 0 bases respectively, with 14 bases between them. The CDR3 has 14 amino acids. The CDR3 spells CSAEAWTANYGYTF. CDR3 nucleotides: TGCAGTGCCGAAGCCTGGACGGCTAACTATGGCTACACCTTC.

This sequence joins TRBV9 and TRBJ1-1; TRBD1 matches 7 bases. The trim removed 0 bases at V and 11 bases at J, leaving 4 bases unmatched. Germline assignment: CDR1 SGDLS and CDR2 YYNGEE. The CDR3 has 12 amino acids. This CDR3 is CASSVEGAQAFF. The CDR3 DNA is TGTGCCAGCAGCGTAGAGGGGGCGCAGGCTTTCTTT.

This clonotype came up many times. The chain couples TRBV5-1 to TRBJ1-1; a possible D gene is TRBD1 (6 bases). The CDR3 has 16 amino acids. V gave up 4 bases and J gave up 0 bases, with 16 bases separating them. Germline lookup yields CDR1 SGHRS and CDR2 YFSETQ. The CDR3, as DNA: TGCGCCAGCAGCGTTTCAAGGGGGGGCATGAACACTGAAGCTTTCTTT. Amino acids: CASSVSRGGMNTEAFF.

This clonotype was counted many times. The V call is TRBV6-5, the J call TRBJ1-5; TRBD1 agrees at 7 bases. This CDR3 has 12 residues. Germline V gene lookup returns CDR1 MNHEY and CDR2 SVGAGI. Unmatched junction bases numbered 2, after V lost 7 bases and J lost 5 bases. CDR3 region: CASTTGDQPQHF. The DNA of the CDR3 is TGTGCCAGCACTACAGGGGATCAGCCCCAGCATTTT.

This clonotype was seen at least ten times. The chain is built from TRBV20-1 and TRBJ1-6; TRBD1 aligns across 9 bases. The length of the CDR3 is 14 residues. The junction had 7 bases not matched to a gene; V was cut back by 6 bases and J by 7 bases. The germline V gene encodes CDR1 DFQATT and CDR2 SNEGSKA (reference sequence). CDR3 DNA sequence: TGCAGTGCGATGGGACAGGGATTAAATTCACCCCTCCACTTT. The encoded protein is CSAMGQGLNSPLHF.

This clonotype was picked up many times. CDR3 sequence reads: CASSLAGTRYNSPLHF. The CDR3 DNA reads as TGCGCCAGCAGCTTGGCCGGGACAAGGTATAATTCACCCCTCCACTTT. The rearrangement links TRBV5-1 to TRBJ1-6; possibly TRBD1 for D (6 bases). The CDR3 has 16 amino acids. The germline V gene has CDR1 SGHRS and CDR2 YFSETQ. The V end lost 0 bases, the J end lost 4 bases, and 11 bases lay between the germline ends. The full variable domain, in which reference TRBV5-1 and TRBJ1-6 provide the parts outside the CDR3, is KAGVTQTPRYLIKTRGQQVTLSCSPISGHRSVSWYQQTPGQGLQFLFEYFSETQRNKGNFPGRFSGRQFSNSRSEMNVSTLELGDSALYLCASSLAGTRYNSPLHFGNGTRLTVT.

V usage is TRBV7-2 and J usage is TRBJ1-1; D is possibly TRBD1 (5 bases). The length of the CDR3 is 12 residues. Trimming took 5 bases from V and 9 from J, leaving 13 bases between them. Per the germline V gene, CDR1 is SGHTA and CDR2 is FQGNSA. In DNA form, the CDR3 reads TGTGCCAGCAGCCTGCGGGGGGAGAAAGCTTTCTTT. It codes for CASSLRGEKAFF.

The CDR3 loop reads CASSQTIGTEAFF. CDR3 in DNA: TGTGCCAGCAGCCAAACCATAGGAACTGAAGCTTTCTTT. This chain uses TRBV5-5 with TRBJ1-1; D gene uncertain. V lost 4 bases and J lost 5, with 12 bases in between. The CDR3 runs 13 residues. Germline-derived CDR1 and CDR2 are SGHKS and YYEKEE (reference sequence).

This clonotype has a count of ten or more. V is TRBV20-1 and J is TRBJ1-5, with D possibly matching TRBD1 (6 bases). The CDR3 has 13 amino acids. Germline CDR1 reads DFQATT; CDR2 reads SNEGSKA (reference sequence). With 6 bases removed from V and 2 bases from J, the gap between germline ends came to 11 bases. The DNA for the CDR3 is TGCAGTGCACAGGGAATGGGCAATCAGCCCCAGCATTTT. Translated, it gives CSAQGMGNQPQHF.

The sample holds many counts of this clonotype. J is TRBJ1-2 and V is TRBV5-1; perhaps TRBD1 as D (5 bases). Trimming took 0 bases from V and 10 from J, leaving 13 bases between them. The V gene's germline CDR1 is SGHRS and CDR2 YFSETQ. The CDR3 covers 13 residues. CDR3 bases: TGCGCCAGCAGCTTGGAGGGGAGTGGCGCCTACACCTTC. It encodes CASSLEGSGAYTF.

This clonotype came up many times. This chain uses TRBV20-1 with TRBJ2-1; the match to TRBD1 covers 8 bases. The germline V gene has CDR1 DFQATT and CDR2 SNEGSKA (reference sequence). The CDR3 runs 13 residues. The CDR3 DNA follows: TGCATCCCCCGGGACAGGAAGGTCAATGAGCAGTTCTTC. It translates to CIPRDRKVNEQFF.

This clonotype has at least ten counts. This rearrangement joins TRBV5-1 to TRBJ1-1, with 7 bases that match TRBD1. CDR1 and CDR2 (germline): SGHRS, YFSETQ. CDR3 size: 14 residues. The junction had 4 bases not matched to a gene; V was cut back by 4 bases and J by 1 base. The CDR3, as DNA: TGCGCCAGCAGCGCTCGGACAGGGAACACTGAAGCTTTCTTT. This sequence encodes CASSARTGNTEAFF. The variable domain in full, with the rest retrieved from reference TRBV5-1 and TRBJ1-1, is KAGVTQTPRYLIKTRGQQVTLSCSPISGHRSVSWYQQTPGQGLQFLFEYFSETQRNKGNFPGRFSGRQFSNSRSEMNVSTLELGDSALYLCASSARTGNTEAFFGQGTRLTVV.

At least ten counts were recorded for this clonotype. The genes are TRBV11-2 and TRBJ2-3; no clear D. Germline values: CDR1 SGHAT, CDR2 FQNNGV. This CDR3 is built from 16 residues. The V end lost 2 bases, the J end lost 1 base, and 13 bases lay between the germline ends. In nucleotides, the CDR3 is TGTGCCAGCAGCTTAAGGGCTAGTTGGGGCACAGATACGCAGTATTTT. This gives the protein CASSLRASWGTDTQYF.

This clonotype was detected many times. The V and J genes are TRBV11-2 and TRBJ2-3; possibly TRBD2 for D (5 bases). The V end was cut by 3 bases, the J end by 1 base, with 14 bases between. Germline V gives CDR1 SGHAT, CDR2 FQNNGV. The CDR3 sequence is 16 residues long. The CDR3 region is CASSFPTGIGTDTQYF. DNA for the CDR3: TGTGCCAGCAGCTTCCCCACGGGAATCGGCACAGATACGCAGTATTTT.

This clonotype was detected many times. The CDR3 DNA sequence: TGTGCCAGCAGCGTACTCGACAGGGGTCGCACAGATACGCAGTATTTT. Translation gives CASSVLDRGRTDTQYF. The chain combines TRBV9 with TRBJ2-3, with 8 bases that match TRBD1. V gave up 1 base and J gave up 1 base; unmatched junction bases: 5. The CDR3 loop spans 16 amino acids. Germline assignment: CDR1 SGDLS and CDR2 YYNGEE.

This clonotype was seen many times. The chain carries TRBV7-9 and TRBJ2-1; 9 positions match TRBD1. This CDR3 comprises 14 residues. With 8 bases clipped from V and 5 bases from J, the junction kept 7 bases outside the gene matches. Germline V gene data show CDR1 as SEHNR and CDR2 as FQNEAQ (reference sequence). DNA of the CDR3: TGTGCCAGCGGGTGGACAGGGGCAAACAATGAGCAGTTCTTC. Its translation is CASGWTGANNEQFF.

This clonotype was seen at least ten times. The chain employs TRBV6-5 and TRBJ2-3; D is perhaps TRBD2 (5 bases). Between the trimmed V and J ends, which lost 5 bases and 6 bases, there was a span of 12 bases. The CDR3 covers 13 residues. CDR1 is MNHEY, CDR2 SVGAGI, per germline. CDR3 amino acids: CASSAGTRDTQYF. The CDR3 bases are TGTGCCAGCAGTGCCGGAACTAGGGATACGCAGTATTTT.

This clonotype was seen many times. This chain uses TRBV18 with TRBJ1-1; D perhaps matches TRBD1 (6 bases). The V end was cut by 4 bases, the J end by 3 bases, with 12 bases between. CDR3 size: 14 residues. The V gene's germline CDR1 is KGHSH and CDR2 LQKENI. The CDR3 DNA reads TGTGCCAGCTCACAAACAGGGTGGGACACTGAAGCTTTCTTT. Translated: CASSQTGWDTEAFF. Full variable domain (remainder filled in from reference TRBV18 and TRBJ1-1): NAGVMQNPRHLVRRRGQEARLRCSPMKGHSHVYWYRQLPEEGLKFMVYLQKENIIDESGMPKERFSAEFPKEGPSILRIQQVVRGDSAAYFCASSQTGWDTEAFFGQGTRLTVV.

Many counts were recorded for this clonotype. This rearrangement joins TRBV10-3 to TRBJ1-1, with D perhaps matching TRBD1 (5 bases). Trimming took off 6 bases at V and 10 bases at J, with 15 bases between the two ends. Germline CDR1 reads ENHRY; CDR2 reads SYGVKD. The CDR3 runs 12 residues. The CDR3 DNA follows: TGTGCCATCAGGGGGGACTCCCCGGGAGCTTTCTTT. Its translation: CAIRGDSPGAFF.